This T cell receptor (beta chain) originates from a study of beta chain features in type 1 diabetes. The study reverse transcribed the entire isolated RNA, so it sequenced expressed TCRB transcripts. Only in-frame clones appear in the TCRdb table, and some are missing; sequencing was by immunoSEQ multiplex PCR. The data show under 800,000 clones, around 16% seen once. This CDR3 is built from 15 residues. CDR1 is MRHNA and CDR2 is SNTAGT in the germline V gene. After removal of 2 bases from V and 8 bases from J, the junction contained 3 bases not matched to a gene. V is TRBV6-4 and J is TRBJ2-1, with 13 bases lining up with TRBD2. This clonotype was obtained from a man between 18 and 29 years old in good health. Input material: naive CD4+ T cells from blood. CDR3 amino acids: CASSDGLAGVYEQFF. The CDR3 DNA reads TGTGCCAGCAGTGACGGACTAGCGGGGGTCTATGAGCAGTTCTTC.